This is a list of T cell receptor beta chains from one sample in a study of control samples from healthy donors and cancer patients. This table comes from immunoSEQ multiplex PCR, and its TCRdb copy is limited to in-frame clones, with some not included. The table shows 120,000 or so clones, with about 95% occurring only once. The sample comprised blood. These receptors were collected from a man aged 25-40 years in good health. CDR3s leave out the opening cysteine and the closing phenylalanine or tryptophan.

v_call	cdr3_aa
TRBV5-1	ASGKQPATNEKLF
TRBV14	ASSQARTGEAF
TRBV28	ATHTQTGGQEKLF
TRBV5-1	ASSYGTGNYEQY
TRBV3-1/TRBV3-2	ASSQDPGQGLNQPQH
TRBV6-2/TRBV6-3	ASSYWITGNSEETQY
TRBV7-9	ASSLSYTGRGSYNEQF
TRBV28	ASSVRLGTQY
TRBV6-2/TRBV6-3	ASSPRLATYNEQF
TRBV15	ATSRGSRAGETQY
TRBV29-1	SVLGTNTGELF
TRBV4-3	ASSQEVTGYYEQY
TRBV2	ASKLAGDEQY
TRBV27	ASGYRGNQPQH
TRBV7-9	ASSLASREFYGYT
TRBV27	ASSPGTATYEQY
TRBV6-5	ASSSPDKSYGYT
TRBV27	ASRPGVSFTQH
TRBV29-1	SVVGGPDTQY
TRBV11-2	ASSALAGYNEQF
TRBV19	ASSIAGRETQY
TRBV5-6	ASCYRAAKYEQY
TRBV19	ASSFPALNTQY
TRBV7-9	ASSSTGVSGRAF
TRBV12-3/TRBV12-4	ASSGADYGYT
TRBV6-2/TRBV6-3	ASSYQGARADTQY
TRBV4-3	ASSHGGGVSGNTIY
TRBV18	ASSPGSSYNSPLH
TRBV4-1	ASSQEGQVTVSYEQY
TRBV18	ASSPRADSPLH
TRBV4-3	ASSQGREAF
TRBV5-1	ASSLGTVNTEAF
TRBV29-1	SVYQTVRVAF
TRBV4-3	ASSQDGRSLGGYT
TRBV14	ASSQEGGLAF
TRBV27	ASSLSYRAVQY
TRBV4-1	ASSPSRQAYSNQPQH
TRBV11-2	ATTSGGTDTQY
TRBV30	AWSVDSNYGYT
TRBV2	ASSDYNEKLF
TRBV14	ASSQVQGEAF
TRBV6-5	ATDMTGNAGELF
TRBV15	ATSRGQRGGFEQF